These 18 T cell receptor beta chains were sequenced from one sample in a study of CXCR3-negative and CXCR3-positive naive CD8 T cells (dated by TCRdb to between 2018 and 2021). Sequencing took place on a NextSeq 550. The Human TCR Profiling Kit (MiLaboratory) was used to prepare UMI-labeled 5' RACE TRB cDNA libraries. TCRdb reprocessed the sequencing reads and holds a single record per CDR3 protein sequence, with no DNA. This specimen's table enumerates about 86,000 distinct CDR3 sequences. The biggest ten clones account for 0.75% to 0.95% of the sample. Results the study describes overall, beyond this receptor: TRB CDR3s from CXCR3-positive naive cells showed higher hydrophobicity (lower Kidera factor 4), lower energy, and higher strength and volume indices than CXCR3-negative naive cells.

These TCRs are of unknown antigen specificity. The sequencing sample was made of naive CXCR3+ CD8+ T cells from blood. The cell subset or site label of this sample denotes: CD45RO-CCR7+CD27+CD95- naive CD8+ T cells expressing CXCR3 (TNR3+). These receptors all come from a human donor in good health. Some clones in this sample may be carry-over from other donors' samples.

The chain is built from TRBV4-1 and TRBJ1-1. The CDR3 is made up of 13 amino acids. The germline V gene has CDR1 MGHRA and CDR2 YSYEKL. Here the CDR3 reads CASSQVWELRAFF.

The rearrangement links TRBV28 to TRBJ1-2. The germline CDR1 and CDR2 sequences are MDHEN and SYDVKM. CDR3 length: 14 amino acids. The CDR3 protein is CASSSWTGRDGYTF.

The chain links TRBV23-1 to TRBJ2-7. TRBV23-1 is given ORF status, its function remaining uncertain. This CDR3 has 14 residues. CDR3 sequence: CASSQTSCPYEQYF.

The chain joins TRBV19 to TRBJ1-1; as DNA is missing, the TRBD1 call by TCRdb cannot be tested. CDR1 and CDR2 (germline): LNHDA, SQIVND (reference sequence). The CDR3 length is 14 residues. CDR3 residues: CASIRQGGGTEAFF.

J is TRBJ2-1 and V is TRBV27; TCRdb picks TRBD2, but there is no DNA to check that call. The CDR3 extends over 14 amino acids. The germline V gene has CDR1 MNHEY and CDR2 SMNVEV (reference sequence). The CDR3 sequence is CASSGLAGRGEQFF.

This chain joins TRBV9 and TRBJ2-6; TCRdb's D gene call, TRBD1, goes unchecked for lack of DNA. Germline CDR1 SGDLS, CDR2 YYNGEE. This CDR3 has 15 residues. CDR3 amino acids: CASSARGGGANVLTF.

The genes are TRBV9 and TRBJ1-4. The CDR3 is made up of 14 amino acids. Germline loops: CDR1 SGDLS, CDR2 YYNGEE. This chain's CDR3 is CASSVPSTNEKLFF.

The V call is TRBV6-5, the J call TRBJ2-1; without DNA, the TCRdb call of TRBD2 cannot be checked. The CDR3 loop spans 14 amino acids. Germline CDR1 and CDR2: MNHEY and SVGAGI. The CDR3 here is CASSYQRTNNEQFF.

The CDR3 sequence: CASSSTDRGPGYTEAFF. This chain joins TRBV28 and TRBJ1-1; TCRdb lists TRBD1, though no DNA is available to test this call. The CDR3 length is 17 residues. CDR1 is MDHEN and CDR2 is SYDVKM in the germline V gene.

This rearrangement joins TRBV12-3 or TRBV12-4 to TRBJ2-4; the TRBD1 assignment by TCRdb is unverifiable without DNA. The CDR3 is 16 amino acids. CDR3 region: CASSPPGGRGPNIQYF.

The CDR3 sequence: CASSPDGNPYEQYF. The gene calls are TRBV12-3 or TRBV12-4 and TRBJ2-7; TCRdb proposes TRBD1, but this gene call is untestable without DNA. The CDR3 extends over 14 amino acids.

This chain joins TRBV20-1 and TRBJ2-3; TCRdb proposes TRBD1, but this gene call is untestable without DNA. The CDR3 loop spans 18 amino acids. The germline CDR1 and CDR2 sequences are DFQATT and SNEGSKA (reference sequence). The chain's CDR3 is CSGEGQERRGASTDTQYF.

CDR3: CSATGEDYGYTF. V is TRBV29-1 and J is TRBJ1-2; TCRdb designates TRBD1, a call that cannot be tested without DNA. Germline V gene sequence: CDR1 SQVTM, CDR2 ANQGSEA. The CDR3 contains 12 residues. Complete variable domain (other parts from reference TRBV29-1 and TRBJ1-2): SAVISQKPSRDICQRGTSLTIQCQVDSQVTMMFWYRQQPGQSLTLIATANQGSEATYESGFVIDKFPISRPNLTFSTLTVSNMSPEDSSIYLCSATGEDYGYTFGSGTRLTVV.

The V call is TRBV4-2, the J call TRBJ2-7; as DNA is missing, the TRBD2 call by TCRdb cannot be tested. Germline lookup yields CDR1 LGHNA and CDR2 YNFKEQ. CDR3 size: 14 residues. The CDR3 sequence is CASSQAVEGSEQYF.

V usage is TRBV29-1 and J usage is TRBJ2-7; TCRdb's assignment of TRBD1 cannot be checked, as there is no DNA. There are 14 residues in the CDR3. Germline V gives CDR1 SQVTM, CDR2 ANQGSEA. CDR3 sequence reads: CSVYEDRGIYEQYF.

The chain links TRBV28 to TRBJ2-5. CDR3 size: 15 residues. CDR1 is MDHEN and CDR2 is SYDVKM in the germline V gene. The CDR3 is CASSFGEWAQETQYF.

The chain links TRBV28 to TRBJ2-3; the TCRdb D gene call, TRBD1, has no DNA to confirm it. Germline-derived CDR1 and CDR2 are MDHEN and SYDVKM. The CDR3 has 15 amino acids. CDR3 amino acids: CASSFTKWGPDTQYF.

The chain recombines TRBV12-3 or TRBV12-4 with TRBJ1-5. This CDR3 has 12 residues. CDR3 protein: CASSPANQPQHF.